These T cell receptor beta chains were read from a single sample in a study of blood T cell repertoires in COVID-19. Using immunoSEQ multiplex PCR, the repertoire was profiled, and TCRdb retains in-frame clones only, with some absent. This sample has 85,000 to 95,000 clones, with more than 75% found just once. The sequencing sample was made of peripheral blood. The source of these receptors is a human donor with acute or convalescent COVID-19. The donor label of this sample is uncertain. Both conserved end residues are part of each CDR3. D genes are given only for firm matches. Only part of the rows carry a size: once, few, many, or a class if the clone is expanded.

>TRBD1|TRBJ1-5|TRBV4-3|-
CASSQDRGSNQPQHF
TGCGCCAGCAGCCAGGACAGGGGGAGCAATCAGCCCCAGCATTTT
>TRBD1|TRBJ2-3|TRBV28|once
CASRTGGVGTDTQYF
TGTGCCAGCAGGACAGGGGGCGTGGGTACAGATACGCAGTATTTT
>TRBD2|TRBJ2-1|TRBV3-1/TRBV3-2|once
CASSQDGPSGGRNEQFF
TGTGCCAGCAGCCAAGATGGCCCTAGCGGGGGGCGCAATGAGCAGTTCTTC
>TRBD1|TRBJ1-1|TRBV5-1|-
CASSVTGGLSNTEAFF
TGCGCCAGCAGCGTGACAGGGGGATTATCTAACACTGAAGCTTTCTTT
>-|TRBJ2-2|TRBV3-1/TRBV3-2|once
CASSLMRGNTGELFF
TGTGCCAGCAGCCTTATGCGGGGGAACACCGGGGAGCTGTTTTTT
>-|TRBJ2-5|TRBV5-1|-
CASSLVKGSASPAETQYF
TGCGCCAGCAGCTTGGTGAAGGGGTCTGCCTCCCCCGCCGAGACCCAGTACTTC
>TRBD1|TRBJ1-1|TRBV19|-
CATSDRPNTEAFF
TGTGCCACCTCGGACAGGCCGAACACTGAAGCTTTCTTT
>-|TRBJ2-7|TRBV15|-
CATSRDDRITHEQYF
TGTGCCACCAGCAGAGACGACAGGATCACCCACGAGCAGTACTTC
>-|TRBJ2-2|TRBV2|-
CASRSGTNTGELFF
TGTGCCAGCAGGTCAGGGACGAACACCGGGGAGCTGTTTTTT
>TRBD2|TRBJ2-3|TRBV10-1|-
CASSATSGVTVADTQYF
TGCGCCAGCAGCGCGACTAGCGGGGTTACGGTGGCAGATACGCAGTATTTT
>-|TRBJ2-7|TRBV18|-
CASSPGAYEQYF
TGTGCCAGCTCACCAGGAGCCTACGAGCAGTACTTC
>-|TRBJ1-1|TRBV30|-
CAWSYRVGTEAFF
TGTGCCTGGAGTTACAGGGTCGGCACTGAAGCTTTCTTT
>TRBD1|TRBJ2-5|TRBV15|-
CATSRGDRAGSETQYF
TGTGCCACCAGCAGAGGCGACAGGGCCGGTTCAGAGACCCAGTACTTC
>TRBD1|TRBJ1-6|TRBV5-4|-
CASGGQGENSPLHF
TGTGCCAGCGGGGGGCAGGGGGAGAATTCACCCCTCCACTTT
>-|TRBJ1-6|TRBV7-2|-
CASSLGRSPLHF
TGTGCCAGCAGCTTGGGGAGATCACCCCTCCACTTT
>TRBD1|TRBJ1-1|TRBV6-2/TRBV6-3|-
CASSYTGDRGNTEAFF
TGTGCCAGCAGTTACACCGGGGACAGGGGGAACACTGAAGCTTTCTTT
>-|TRBJ2-3|TRBV6-5|-
CASSYSRRGGTDTQYF
TGTGCCAGCAGTTACTCGCGAAGGGGGGGGACAGATACGCAGTATTTT
>TRBD1|TRBJ2-7|TRBV28|-
CASSSDRVPSYEQYF
TGTGCCAGCAGTTCTGACAGGGTGCCCTCCTACGAGCAGTACTTC
>TRBD2|TRBJ2-1|TRBV30|-
CAWVSGGAFF
TGTGCCTGGGTTAGCGGGGGGGCTTTCTTC
>-|TRBJ2-1|TRBV7-9|-
CASSLGSRSEEQFF
TGTGCCAGCAGCTTAGGGTCTAGATCGGAAGAGCAGTTCTTC
>TRBD1|TRBJ2-1|TRBV3-1/TRBV3-2|-
CASRHERDSPYNEQFF
TGTGCCAGCAGGCACGAACGGGACAGTCCTTACAATGAGCAGTTCTTC
>TRBD1|TRBJ1-1|TRBV2|few
CATEIGDRAVEAFF
TGTGCCACAGAAATCGGGGACAGGGCCGTTGAAGCTTTCTTT
>-|TRBJ1-1|TRBV5-6|-
CASSPTAVLPQAGNTEAFF
TGTGCCAGCAGTCCCACCGCTGTATTGCCCCAAGCTGGTAACACTGAAGCTTTCTTT
>TRBD1|TRBJ1-1|TRBV5-8|-
CASSLRQGAKNTEAFF
TGTGCCAGCAGCCTTAGACAGGGGGCCAAGAACACTGAAGCTTTCTTT
>-|TRBJ2-1|TRBV7-9|once
CASSLGGGLGEQFF
TGTGCCAGCAGCTTAGGAGGGGGTTTGGGTGAGCAGTTCTTC
>-|TRBJ2-2|TRBV19|-
CASQARKAGRNTGELFF
TGTGCCAGTCAGGCCAGGAAGGCAGGGCGAAACACCGGGGAGCTGTTTTTT
>-|TRBJ1-1|TRBV19|-
CASSPNLARVNTEAFF
TGTGCCAGTAGTCCGAACCTGGCGAGGGTGAACACTGAAGCTTTCTTT
>-|TRBJ1-6|TRBV6-5|-
CASSRELGLNSPLHF
TGTGCCAGCAGTCGGGAATTGGGCCTTAATTCACCCCTCCACTTT
>TRBD2|TRBJ2-2|TRBV19|once
CASRTNGGANTGELFF
TGTGCCAGTAGGACCAACGGGGGGGCGAACACCGGGGAGCTGTTTTTT
>-|TRBJ1-6|TRBV10-1|-
CASSTQGNSPLHF
TGCGCCAGCAGTACCCAGGGGAATTCACCCCTCCACTTT
>-|TRBJ2-2|TRBV4-2|-
CASSPGGLAGELFF
TGTGCCAGCAGCCCTGGCGGGTTGGCCGGGGAGCTGTTTTTT
>-|TRBJ1-2|TRBV5-8|-
CASSLGGLGGYTF
TGTGCCAGCAGCTTGGGGGGCTTGGGAGGCTACACCTTC
>TRBD1|TRBJ2-1|TRBV6-2/TRBV6-3|-
CASSYPGQGNEQFF
TGTGCCAGCAGTTACCCGGGACAGGGAAATGAGCAGTTCTTC
>-|TRBJ2-7|TRBV6-5|-
CASSYGAGRASYEQYF
TGTGCCAGCAGTTACGGGGCGGGGCGAGCCTCCTACGAGCAGTACTTC
>TRBD1|TRBJ2-3|TRBV27|-
CASSPPGQGWDTQYF
TGTGCCAGCAGTCCCCCGGGACAGGGTTGGGATACGCAGTATTTT
>-|TRBJ2-1|TRBV5-1|-
CASSLVQDEQFF
TGCGCCAGCAGCTTGGTTCAGGATGAGCAGTTCTTC
>TRBD1|TRBJ2-1|TRBV11-3|-
CASSSGTGSYNEQFF
TGTGCCAGCAGCTCCGGGACAGGGTCCTACAATGAGCAGTTCTTC
>-|TRBJ1-5|TRBV27|once
CASSPQGLGNQPQHF
TGTGCCAGCAGTCCGCAGGGGCTGGGCAATCAGCCCCAGCATTTT
>TRBD1|TRBJ2-3|TRBV7-2|-
CASSRIQGAGDTQYF
TGTGCCAGCAGCCGGATACAGGGGGCCGGAGATACGCAGTATTTT
>TRBD1|TRBJ2-7|TRBV2|-
CASSEETGREQYF
TGTGCCAGCAGTGAAGAGACAGGGCGCGAGCAGTACTTC
>-|TRBJ1-1|TRBV6-5|-
CASNPSGYKAFF
TGTGCCAGCAACCCCTCCGGGTACAAAGCTTTCTTT
>-|TRBJ1-4|TRBV7-2|-
CASSRINEKLFF
TGTGCCAGCAGCCGTATAAATGAAAAACTGTTTTTT
>-|TRBJ2-5|TRBV3-1/TRBV3-2|-
CASRNEAAQYF
TGTGCCAGCAGGAATGAAGCGGCCCAGTACTTC
>-|TRBJ1-2|TRBV10-3|-
CAISPGTYQLLGGYTF
TGTGCCATCAGCCCGGGAACATACCAACTATTGGGTGGCTACACCTTC
>-|TRBJ1-3|TRBV6-6|-
CASRIQGDSGNTIYF
TGTGCCAGCAGAATCCAAGGGGACTCTGGAAACACCATATATTTT